These 11 T cell receptor beta chains were sequenced from one sample in a study of beta chain features in type 1 diabetes. Overall study findings and caveats: The study found moderately but significantly shorter TCRB CDR3s in all four CD4+ subsets of Type 1 diabetes patients.

Antigens of these TCRs are unknown. Expressed TCRB transcripts were sequenced, since all the RNA that had been isolated was reverse transcribed. The data were produced by immunoSEQ multiplex PCR, yet TCRdb's version contains in-frame clones alone and is incomplete. The data contain 250,000 to 350,000 clones, 13% to 15% of them singletons. Sequenced material: naive CD4+ T cells from blood. These receptors were collected from a man younger than 40 with type 1 diabetes.

The gene calls are TRBV6-5 and TRBJ2-7; tentatively, D is TRBD2 (5 bases). The V gene's germline CDR1 is MNHEY and CDR2 SVGAGI. V gave up 2 bases and J gave up 1 base, with 9 bases separating them. The CDR3 is made up of 14 amino acids. The DNA of the CDR3 is TGTGCCAGCAGTTACCAACTAGATTCCTACGAGCAGTACTTC. It codes for CASSYQLDSYEQYF.

This rearrangement joins TRBV5-1 to TRBJ2-3; a weak D match, TRBD2 (6 bases). V was cut by 6 bases and J by 1 base, with 12 bases left in between. The germline V gene has CDR1 SGHRS and CDR2 YFSETQ. The CDR3 extends over 14 amino acids. CDR3 sequence: CASMDYKGTDTQYF. CDR3 sequence (DNA): TGCGCCAGCATGGACTACAAAGGCACAGATACGCAGTATTTT.

The chain links TRBV10-3 to TRBJ1-1; TRBD1 matches at 8 bases. There are 13 residues in the CDR3. The V and J ends lost 8 bases and 1 base, in that order; junction bases with no gene match: 3. Germline V lookup: CDR1 ENHRY, CDR2 SYGVKD. The CDR3 DNA is TGTGCCATCTCGACAGGGGAGAACACTGAAGCTTTCTTT. Its protein product is CAISTGENTEAFF.

The chain employs TRBV18 and TRBJ1-5; a possible D gene is TRBD1 (6 bases). Germline CDR1 and CDR2: KGHSH and LQKENI. The CDR3 has 16 amino acids. Trimming took 6 bases from V and 0 from J, leaving 15 bases between them. CDR3 coding DNA: TGTGCCAGCTCCCCCTCCGGACAGAATAGCAATCAGCCCCAGCATTTT. Protein: CASSPSGQNSNQPQHF.

This clone was seen more than once but under ten times. The rearrangement joins TRBV11-1 to TRBJ2-6; D gene ambiguous. Trimming left V 5 bases short and J 0 bases short, with 11 bases between. Germline V gives CDR1 SGHAT, CDR2 FQDESV (reference sequence). This CDR3 spans 16 amino acids. The CDR3 DNA reads TGTGCCAGCAGCCCGACAAAACACTCTGGGGCCAACGTCCTGACTTTC. Its translation is CASSPTKHSGANVLTF.

This clone was seen more than once but under ten times. The chain joins TRBV15 to TRBJ2-1; D possibly corresponds to TRBD1 (5 bases). The CDR3 is 17 residues long. Germline CDR1 LNHNV, CDR2 YYDKDF (reference sequence). V lost 3 bases and J lost 0, with 15 bases in between. The CDR3 is CATSSARGTGSYNEQFF. In DNA form, the CDR3 reads TGTGCCACCAGCAGCGCAAGGGGCACCGGCTCCTACAATGAGCAGTTCTTC.

This chain joins TRBV9 and TRBJ2-2, with D uncertain. Trimming stripped 1 base from V and 0 bases from J, with 7 bases between. The V gene's germline CDR1 is SGDLS and CDR2 YYNGEE. The CDR3 runs to 15 residues. CDR3 residues: CASSVYGANTGELFF. The CDR3 DNA reads TGTGCCAGCAGCGTATACGGTGCGAACACCGGGGAGCTGTTTTTT.

The chain carries TRBV7-3 and TRBJ2-2; D not certain. Germline CDR1 reads SGHTA; CDR2 reads FQGTGA. This CDR3 has 14 amino acids. Deletions cut 2 bases from V and 2 bases from J, with 6 bases between. The chain's CDR3 is CASSLLTNTGELFF. In nucleotides, the CDR3 is TGTGCCAGCAGCTTACTGACTAACACCGGGGAGCTGTTTTTT. The full variable domain, with the rest looked up from reference TRBV7-3 and TRBJ2-2, is GAGVSQTPSNKVTEKGKYVELRCDPISGHTALYWYRQSLGQGPEFLIYFQGTGAADDSGLPNDRFFAVRPEGSVSTLKIQRTERGDSAVYLCASSLLTNTGELFFGEGSRLTVL.

This clone was seen more than once but under ten times. The gene calls are TRBV19 and TRBJ2-7; 15 nucleotides match TRBD2. The CDR3 is made up of 16 amino acids. Germline assignment: CDR1 LNHDA and CDR2 SQIVND (reference sequence). V lost 7 bases and J lost 4; bases outside the gene matches: 8. This chain's CDR3 is CASMGPGLAGGYEQYF. DNA of the CDR3: TGTGCCAGTATGGGCCCGGGACTAGCGGGAGGATACGAGCAGTACTTC.

This clone was seen more than once but under ten times. This chain's CDR3 is CASSPRSSDTGELFF. The CDR3 region has the DNA TGTGCCAGCTCACCACGTAGTAGCGACACCGGGGAGCTGTTTTTT. This chain joins TRBV18 and TRBJ2-2; D is possibly TRBD2 (5 bases). This CDR3 region has 15 residues. CDR1 and CDR2 from the germline V gene are KGHSH and LQKENI. Trimming stripped 1 base from V and 3 bases from J, with 9 bases between.

The DNA for the CDR3 is TGCAGCGTGCCTAATACGGGGGGGGAGCAGTTCTTC. Protein product: CSVPNTGGEQFF. J is TRBJ2-1 and V is TRBV29-1; 8 nucleotides match TRBD2. The germline V gene has CDR1 SQVTM and CDR2 ANQGSEA. This CDR3 spans 12 amino acids. Germline trimming cut 6 bases from V and 10 bases from J; bases unmatched to any gene: 8.